The 9 T cell receptor beta chains below come from one sample, sequenced in a study of T cell repertoires in cytomegalovirus infection. TCRdb re-derived calls from the reads in MiXCR, one entry per CDR3 protein. Of under 850,000 distinct CDR3 sequences listed, about 40% are singletons. Source material: PBMCs. The receptors were gathered from a human donor in good health (CMV status not recorded). Some clones in this sample may be carry-over from other donors' samples.

This rearrangement joins TRBV7-2 to TRBJ2-4; TRBD1 might be the D (6 bases). V was trimmed by 5 bases and J by 1 base, leaving 12 bases between them. Germline V lookup: CDR1 SGHTA, CDR2 FQGNSA. The CDR3 sequence is 15 residues long. The CDR3 DNA sequence: TGTGCCAGCAGCAAAGCAGGGGTTGCCAAAAACATTCAGTACTTC. Its translation is CASSKAGVAKNIQYF.

There are a few counts of this clonotype. The chain links TRBV7-9 to TRBJ2-7; D is tentatively TRBD1 or TRBD2 (6 bases each). Germline assignment: CDR1 SEHNR and CDR2 FQNEAQ (reference sequence). This CDR3 comprises 13 residues. V was clipped by 5 bases and J by 5 bases, with 13 bases between them. CDR3 in DNA: TGTGCCAGCAGCACTTCCGGGGGCAACGAGCAGTACTTC. Its protein is CASSTSGGNEQYF.

V is TRBV20-1 and J is TRBJ2-5; the D gene could be TRBD1 or TRBD2 (5 bases each). Trimming left V 0 bases short and J 6 bases short, with 17 bases between. The CDR3 runs to 15 residues. The germline CDR1 and CDR2 sequences are DFQATT and SNEGSKA (reference sequence). CDR3 loop: CSAREWNRDPQTQYF. The CDR3, as DNA: TGCAGTGCTAGAGAGTGGAACCGGGACCCCCAGACCCAGTACTTC.

This clonotype was observed a handful of times. The J gene is TRBJ1-1, the V gene TRBV10-3; D is possibly TRBD1 (5 bases). The V gene lost 2 bases and the J gene lost 1 base, with 5 bases spanning the gap. Germline V gene sequence: CDR1 ENHRY, CDR2 SYGVKD. The CDR3 runs 13 residues. CDR3 DNA sequence: TGTGCCATCAGTGAGCAGGGGAACACTGAAGCTTTCTTT. Translation: CAISEQGNTEAFF.

This clonotype was found a few times. This sequence joins TRBV19 and TRBJ2-7, with D tentatively TRBD1 or TRBD2 (5 bases each). Germline values: CDR1 LNHDA, CDR2 SQIVND (reference sequence). V dropped 3 bases and J dropped 5 bases, with 20 bases sitting between them. The CDR3 is 16 amino acids. The DNA of the CDR3 is TGTGCCAGTAGTATGGGAGAGGAGACAGCCCTAAACGAGCAGTACTTC. It codes for CASSMGEETALNEQYF. The full variable domain, rest sourced from reference TRBV19 and TRBJ2-7, is DGGITQSPKYLFRKEGQNVTLSCEQNLNHDAMYWYRQDPGQGLRLIYYSQIVNDFQKGDIAEGYSVSREKKESFPLTVTSAQKNPTAFYLCASSMGEETALNEQYFGPGTRLTVT.

A few counts support this clonotype. The J gene is TRBJ1-2, the V gene TRBV19, with 12 bases lining up with TRBD1. Germline assignment: CDR1 LNHDA and CDR2 SQIVND (reference sequence). The V and J ends lost 7 bases and 7 bases, in that order; junction bases with no gene match: 7. The CDR3 length is 14 residues. DNA for the CDR3: TGTGCCAGTACCCGGGACAGGGGGCTTGGTGGCTACACCTTC. Its translation: CASTRDRGLGGYTF.

Comments on this clonotype: A much larger clone differs from this one at a single base, so this may be a read error. Since the CDR3 does not end with the conserved phenylalanine or tryptophan, this likely comes from a read error. J is TRBJ1-2 and V is TRBV7-2, with D tentatively TRBD1 (5 bases). The germline V gene has CDR1 SGHTA and CDR2 FQGNSA. CDR3 length: 14 amino acids. V was clipped by 3 bases and J by 4 bases, with 12 bases between them. The CDR3 coding sequence is TGTGCCAGCAGCTTGGACGGCGGGGGCTATGGCTACACCTTA. This codes for CASSLDGGGYGYTL.

The rearrangement uses TRBV7-9 and TRBJ1-6, with 7 bases fitting TRBD1. There are 16 residues in the CDR3. Losses at the gene ends were 1 base for V and 5 bases for J; bases not matched to a gene: 5. Germline lookup yields CDR1 SEHNR and CDR2 FQNEAQ (reference sequence). This CDR3 reads CASSLGMGQNNSPLHF. The CDR3 nucleotides are TGTGCCAGCAGCTTAGGCATGGGACAGAATAATTCACCCCTCCACTTT.

CDR3 DNA: TGTGCCAGCAGGCGGACAGGCTACGAGCAGTACGTC. Residues: CASRRTGYEQYV. The V and J genes are TRBV27 and TRBJ2-7, with TRBD1 identical over 7 bases. The CDR3 runs 12 residues. Germline V lookup: CDR1 MNHEY, CDR2 SMNVEV (reference sequence). Trimming took 6 bases from V and 3 from J; bases not matched to a gene: 2.